The rows below give T cell receptor beta chains drawn from one sample of a study of T cells after yellow fever vaccination. Each CDR3 protein is one row after TCRdb ran MiXCR on the 5' RACE reads. Of some 350,000 distinct CDR3 sequences in the sample, more than 8.5% were seen once. This sample comprised PBMCs, obtained on the day of the first yellow fever vaccination. These receptors originate from a man between 18 and 35 years old who received the YFV17D yellow fever vaccine. Each CDR3 is given with its conserved first and last residue. A D gene is named only where the DNA matches it firmly. The size entry is marked missing in some rows and otherwise reads once, few, many or a size class.

v_call,clone_size,j_call,d_call,cdr3_nt,cdr3_aa
TRBV7-3,-,TRBJ1-5,-,TGTGCCAGCAGTTTTTCCGACCCCAGGTTTAGGCATTTT,CASSFSDPRFRHF
TRBV6-1,many,TRBJ1-5,TRBD1,TGTGCCAGCAGAGATACAGGGGGCAATCAGCCCCAGCATTTT,CASRDTGGNQPQHF
TRBV7-2,-,TRBJ1-6,TRBD1,TGTGCCAGCAGCCCCGACAGGGCTCCCCTCCACTTT,CASSPDRAPLHF
TRBV3-1,few,TRBJ1-1,-,TGTGCCAGCAGCCAGAGACGGAACACTGAAGCTTTCTTT,CASSQRRNTEAFF
TRBV12-3/TRBV12-4,many,TRBJ2-1,-,TGTGCCAGCACCCTACAGGGATTCAACAATGAGCAGTTCTTC,CASTLQGFNNEQFF
TRBV20-1,-,TRBJ1-3,-,TGCAGTGCTGACCACCGGGGTCCCTCTGGAAACACCATATATTTT,CSADHRGPSGNTIYF
TRBV5-4,few,TRBJ1-1,-,TGTGCCAGCAGCTTGCCGTGGGGCACTGAAGCTTTCTTT,CASSLPWGTEAFF
TRBV12-3/TRBV12-4,few,TRBJ1-5,-,TGTGCCAGCAGTTTGGGGGGGCAGAACCATCAGCCCCAGCATTTT,CASSLGGQNHQPQHF
TRBV20-1,many,TRBJ2-3,TRBD2,TGCAGTGCTAGTACCGCTGCGGGGGTCACAGATACGCAGTATTTT,CSASTAAGVTDTQYF
TRBV18,-,TRBJ1-6,-,TGTGCCAGCTCACCACAGGGGAAAGACTCACCCCTCCACTTT,CASSPQGKDSPLHF
TRBV5-1,many,TRBJ1-6,-,TGCGCCAGCAGCCCACAGGGCCTGGGACAATCACCCCTCCACTTT,CASSPQGLGQSPLHF
TRBV20-1,few,TRBJ2-7,-,TGCAGTGCTAGTCAGGGGTTATGGGCCTACGAGCAGTACTTC,CSASQGLWAYEQYF
TRBV5-1,-,TRBJ2-2,-,TGCGCCAGCAGCTTGCCGGCAGGGAACACCGGGGAGCTGTTTTTT,CASSLPAGNTGELFF
TRBV20-1,few,TRBJ2-1,-,TGCAGTGCTAGAGCGGCGTCTTACAATGAGCAGTTCTTC,CSARAASYNEQFF
TRBV20-1,few,TRBJ1-5,-,TGCAGTGCAGATCCGGGCGTAAATCAGCCCCAGCATTTT,CSADPGVNQPQHF
TRBV6-5,many,TRBJ2-1,-,TGTGCCAGCAGTTACTCGCCGACGGACCCGAGTGAGCAGTTCTTC,CASSYSPTDPSEQFF
TRBV20-1,many,TRBJ1-1,TRBD1,TGCAGTGCTCCTCAAGCCGGGACAGGGATTATGAACACTGAAGCTTTCTTT,CSAPQAGTGIMNTEAFF
TRBV7-9,few,TRBJ2-2,TRBD2,TGTGCCAGCAGCTCTCCGGGACTAGCTACCGGGGAGCTGTTTTTT,CASSSPGLATGELFF
TRBV12-3/TRBV12-4,many,TRBJ2-1,TRBD2,TGTGCCAGCAGACCGGGGGAGGGGCGGACGGGGAACCGGAACAATGAGCAGTTCTTC,CASRPGEGRTGNRNNEQFF
TRBV7-2,few,TRBJ2-3,-,TGTGCCAGCACACCATTCACAGATACGCAGTATTTT,CASTPFTDTQYF
TRBV20-1,once,TRBJ2-7,TRBD2,TGCAGTGCTAGAGCCGGGACTAGCGGGAGAAACGAGCAGTACTTC,CSARAGTSGRNEQYF
TRBV11-1,few,TRBJ2-2,TRBD2,TGTGCCAGCAGCCCCAGCTGGACTAGCGGGGGGACGAACACCGGGGAGCTGTTTTTT,CASSPSWTSGGTNTGELFF
TRBV9,few,TRBJ1-2,-,TGTGCCAGCAGCGTAGTCCCGGGATCCGGCTACACCTTC,CASSVVPGSGYTF
TRBV5-1,-,TRBJ2-5,-,TGCGCCAGCAGCTTGTTCTCCGGAGGGACGGACTCCCAAGAGACCCAGTACTTC,CASSLFSGGTDSQETQYF
TRBV20-1,-,TRBJ2-5,TRBD1,TGCAGTGCTGAGGACAGGGGGCTTGAGACCCAGTACTTC,CSAEDRGLETQYF
TRBV3-1,few,TRBJ2-7,TRBD2,TGTGCCAGCAGCCAAAGCACTAGCGGGCACCTCCTCTACGAGCAGTACTTC,CASSQSTSGHLLYEQYF